Following are 14 T cell receptor beta chains from one sample sequenced in a study of blood T cell repertoires in COVID-19. Some clones are missing from TCRdb's copy, which holds only in-frame ones; the method was immunoSEQ multiplex PCR. Seen here are nearly 250,000 clones, 86% observed once, and the top ten hold around 1.5%. The specimen was peripheral blood. These receptors originate from a woman in her sixties who had recovered from COVID-19.

This chain connects TRBV27 to TRBJ1-6; 7 positions match TRBD1. The CDR3 runs 15 residues. Germline loops: CDR1 MNHEY, CDR2 SMNVEV (reference sequence). V lost 0 bases and J lost 10; bases outside the gene matches: 6. The CDR3 DNA reads as TGTGCCAGCAGTTTATCCCAGGGGGAGTACTCACCCCTCCACTTT. Its translation: CASSLSQGEYSPLHF.

The J gene is TRBJ1-6, the V gene TRBV11-2; D not resolved. The ends were cut back, 2 bases at V and 5 bases at J, with 13 bases in the middle. CDR3 length: 16 residues. CDR1 is SGHAT, CDR2 FQNNGV, per germline. The CDR3 protein is CASSLTTGDNNSPLHF. CDR3 nucleotide sequence: TGTGCCAGCAGCTTAACCACCGGTGATAATAATTCACCCCTCCACTTT. Using reference TRBV11-2 and TRBJ1-6 for the parts outside the CDR3, the full variable domain is EAGVAQSPRYKIIEKRQSVAFWCNPISGHATLYWYQQILGQGPKLLIQFQNNGVVDDSQLPKDRFSAERLKGVDSTLKIQPAKLEDSAVYLCASSLTTGDNNSPLHFGNGTRLTVT.

The chain carries TRBV9 and TRBJ2-3, with TRBD2 as a possible D gene (5 bases). Germline CDR1 SGDLS, CDR2 YYNGEE. The CDR3 loop spans 14 amino acids. V shed 5 bases and J shed 1 base, with 11 bases lying between them. The DNA of the CDR3 is TGTGCCAGCAGTAAATTCGGGGGCACAGATACGCAGTATTTT. Amino acid sequence: CASSKFGGTDTQYF.

V usage is TRBV6-1 and J usage is TRBJ2-3; TRBD2 matches at 11 bases. The junction had 4 bases not matched to a gene; V was cut back by 3 bases and J by 2 bases. In germline, CDR1 is MNHNS, CDR2 SASEGT. CDR3 length equals 16 residues. The CDR3 protein is CASSDPSGGITDTQYF. The CDR3 nucleotides are TGTGCCAGCAGTGACCCTAGCGGGGGGATCACAGATACGCAGTATTTT.

This rearrangement joins TRBV7-9 to TRBJ1-3, with unresolved D. The CDR3 is made up of 15 amino acids. V shed 1 base and J shed 9 bases, with 16 bases lying between them. The germline V gene encodes CDR1 SEHNR and CDR2 FQNEAQ (reference sequence). The CDR3 is CASSLERAGFRTIYF. CDR3 DNA sequence: TGTGCCAGCAGCTTAGAACGAGCGGGGTTTCGCACCATATATTTT.

Of note for this clone: Other DNA sequences in the same sample also yield this CDR3. The V gene is TRBV18, the J gene TRBJ1-6; tentatively, D is TRBD1 (6 bases). V lost 0 bases to trimming and J lost 9 bases, with 12 bases between them. Per the germline V gene, CDR1 is KGHSH and CDR2 is LQKENI. CDR3 length: 15 amino acids. The CDR3 loop reads CASSPPPGGGSPLHF. DNA for the CDR3: TGTGCCAGCTCACCACCCCCGGGAGGGGGTTCACCCCTCCACTTT. Using reference TRBV18 and TRBJ1-6 for the parts outside the CDR3, the full variable domain is NAGVMQNPRHLVRRRGQEARLRCSPMKGHSHVYWYRQLPEEGLKFMVYLQKENIIDESGMPKERFSAEFPKEGPSILRIQQVVRGDSAAYFCASSPPPGGGSPLHFGNGTRLTVT.

This chain joins TRBV3-1 (or the pseudogene TRBV3-2) and TRBJ1-2, with D possibly TRBD1 on 6 matching bases. Between the trimmed V and J ends, which lost 2 bases and 11 bases, there was a span of 15 bases. CDR3 length: 13 residues. The germline V gene encodes CDR1 LGHDT and CDR2 YNNKEL (reference sequence). CDR3 residues: CASSQNSQGSYTF. The CDR3, as DNA: TGTGCCAGCAGCCAAAATTCACAGGGAAGTTACACCTTC.

The chain carries TRBV2 and TRBJ1-1, with 8 positions matching TRBD1. The V and J ends lost 2 bases and 1 base, in that order; junction bases with no gene match: 3. The CDR3 has 15 residues. Germline CDR1 SNHLY, CDR2 FYNNEI. The CDR3 DNA reads TGTGCCAGCAGTGAACAGGGGGCGACGAACACTGAAGCTTTCTTT. It encodes CASSEQGATNTEAFF.

V usage is TRBV19 and J usage is TRBJ2-1, with 7 bases fitting TRBD1. Per the germline V gene, CDR1 is LNHDA and CDR2 is SQIVND (reference sequence). Trimming removed 6 bases from V and 7 bases from J; junction bases left unmatched: 9. This CDR3 spans 14 amino acids. In nucleotides, the CDR3 is TGTGCCAGTAGGGTGACAGGGCTAGGGAATGAGCAGTTCTTC. As protein: CASRVTGLGNEQFF. Full variable domain (remainder filled in from reference TRBV19 and TRBJ2-1): DGGITQSPKYLFRKEGQNVTLSCEQNLNHDAMYWYRQDPGQGLRLIYYSQIVNDFQKGDIAEGYSVSREKKESFPLTVTSAQKNPTAFYLCASRVTGLGNEQFFGPGTRLTVL.

This chain links TRBV7-2 with TRBJ2-3, with D tentatively TRBD2 (5 bases). In germline, CDR1 is SGHTA, CDR2 FQGNSA. V lost 7 bases and J 2 bases, leaving 7 bases between the germline ends. The CDR3 extends over 12 amino acids. The CDR3: CASKRDTDTQYF. DNA for the CDR3: TGTGCCAGCAAGAGGGACACAGATACGCAGTATTTT.

This chain joins TRBV19 and TRBJ1-2; D might be TRBD1 (6 bases). Germline V gene sequence: CDR1 LNHDA, CDR2 SQIVND (reference sequence). V lost 2 bases, J lost 2 bases, and 12 bases lay in between. The CDR3 contains 15 residues. CDR3 loop: CASSIRTAANYGYTF. The CDR3 DNA reads TGTGCCAGTAGTATAAGGACAGCCGCAAACTATGGCTACACCTTC.

V is TRBV14 and J is TRBJ2-3, with TRBD2 as a possible D gene (6 bases). V was clipped by 0 bases and J by 2 bases, with 12 bases between them. The CDR3 extends over 16 amino acids. CDR1 SGHDN and CDR2 FVKESK come from the germline V gene. The CDR3 region has the DNA TGTGCCAGCAGCCAAGATCATCTAGCGTACACAGATACGCAGTATTTT. It codes for CASSQDHLAYTDTQYF.

CDR3 residues: CASTPGGENTQYF. CDR3 nucleotides: TGTGCCAGCACCCCCGGAGGGGAGAATACGCAGTATTTT. The chain uses TRBV7-2 and TRBJ2-3; D is perhaps TRBD2 (6 bases). Germline values: CDR1 SGHTA, CDR2 FQGNSA. This CDR3 has 13 residues. V lost 7 bases, J lost 7 bases, and 15 bases lay in between.

This clone was counted once. V usage is TRBV7-9 and J usage is TRBJ1-2, with no clear D. Germline CDR1 and CDR2: SEHNR and FQNEAQ (reference sequence). V was trimmed by 5 bases and J by 10 bases, leaving 20 bases between them. The CDR3 is 14 amino acids. The DNA of the CDR3 is TGTGCCAGCAGCCCGAGGGTGGGTGGTAGGGCCTACACCTTC. Protein sequence: CASSPRVGGRAYTF. Complete variable domain (other parts from reference TRBV7-9 and TRBJ1-2): DTGVSQNPRHKITKRGQNVTFRCDPISEHNRLYWYRQTLGQGPEFLTYFQNEAQLEKSRLLSDRFSAERPKGSFSTLEIQRTEQGDSAMYLCASSPRVGGRAYTFGSGTRLTVV.